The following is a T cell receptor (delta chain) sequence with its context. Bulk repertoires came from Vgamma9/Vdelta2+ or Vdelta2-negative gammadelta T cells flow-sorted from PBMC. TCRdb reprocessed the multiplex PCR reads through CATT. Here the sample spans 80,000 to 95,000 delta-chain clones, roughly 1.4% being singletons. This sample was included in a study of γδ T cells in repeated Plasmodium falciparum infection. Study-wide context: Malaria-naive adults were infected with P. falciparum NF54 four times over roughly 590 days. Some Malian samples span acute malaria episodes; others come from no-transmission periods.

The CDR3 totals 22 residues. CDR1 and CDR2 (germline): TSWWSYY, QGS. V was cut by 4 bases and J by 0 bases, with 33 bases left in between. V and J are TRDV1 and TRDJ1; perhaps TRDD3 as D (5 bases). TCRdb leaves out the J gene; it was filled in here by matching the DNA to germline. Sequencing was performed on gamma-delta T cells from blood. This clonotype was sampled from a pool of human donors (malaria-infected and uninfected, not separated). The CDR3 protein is CALGGVKWGTAPKFHYTDKLIF. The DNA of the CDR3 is TGTGCTCTTGGGGGAGTTAAATGGGGTACTGCGCCCAAATTTCATTACACCGATAAACTCATCTTT.